The following is a T cell receptor (beta chain) sequence with its context. Its antigen is not identified. Library construction for TCR beta used iRepertoire HTBI primers and Arm-PCR of CDR3 regions. One entry per CDR3 protein results from TCRdb running MiXCR on the multiplex PCR reads. The sample lists approximately 490,000 distinct CDR3 sequences; 15% to 20% were seen once. This sample stems from a study of regulatory T cells in long-lasting Graves disease. Germline CDR1 reads GTSNPN; CDR2 reads SVGIG (reference sequence). The CDR3 length is 13 residues. The trim removed 4 bases at V and 2 bases at J, leaving 3 bases unmatched. Time point denoted: newly diagnosed GD, antithyroid drugs for less than 3 months. The TCR library was made from RNA extracted from PBMCs. Study observations and caveats: Patients whose Graves' disease persisted exhibited lower TCR diversity than those newly diagnosed. There was favoring of TRBV28, TRBJ1-2 and TRBJ2-5 in persistent disease.

These data are also associated with another study on T cells in Graves' hyperthyroidism and ophthalmopathy. That report notes: Clinical symptoms, serum thyroxine and TRAb, thyroid ultrasound and orbital computed tomography were used for the diagnoses.

The source was peripheral blood mononuclear cells (PBMCs), collected at new diagnosis, from a patient treated with antithyroid drugs. The chain carries TRBV30 and TRBJ2-3, with 7 nucleotides matching TRBD2. The receptor comes from a man aged 35 to 55 with Graves disease. The CDR3 DNA is TGTGCCTGGACTAGCGGCAACACAGATACGCAGTATTTT. Its translation: CAWTSGNTDTQYF.